The entry below gives a single TCR beta chain sequence along with its context. This clone was observed a few times. Its antigen specificity is not known. The input lacks base qualities; no much larger clone sits a single base away. The source of the sample is a study of beta chain features in type 1 diabetes (dated by TCRdb to 2016 to 2019). Background on the whole study: Mean age, gender distribution, total cell number and subset yield did not differ between patients and healthy donors. A total of roughly 99,000,000 sorted cells were examined across all samples, and the number of cells per subset was strongly correlated with RNA yield. The study compared TCRB repertoires of sorted circulating CD4+ T cell subsets between recently diagnosed type 1 diabetes patients and matched healthy donors. Regulatory and stem cell-like memory subsets were isolated from only 8 patients and 8 healthy donors, whereas naive and central memory subsets came from all 28 donors.

From the germline V gene, CDR1 is LGHNA and CDR2 is YNFKEQ. Reading from cysteine to phenylalanine, the CDR3 counts 14 amino acids. Only the CDR3 part of the read is kept: 42 bases, read in frame from the first base. After removal of 4 bases from V and 4 bases from J, the junction retains 3 bases not matched to a gene. The entire isolated RNA was reverse transcribed using the High Capacity cDNA Reverse Transcription Kit, and thus expressed TCRB transcripts were sequenced. Deep immunoSEQ sequencing was applied to naive, central memory and regulatory T cell samples, giving an average of about 3.6 million total reads per sample. Sorted cells were lysed in RLT buffer, and RNA was extracted using DNase-treated RNeasy Micro or Mini kits according to cell number. Each cell subset was processed on its own to prevent cross-contamination, while patient and healthy donor samples were processed together. Using the immunoSEQ multiplex PCR, TCRB sequences were amplified from cDNA into 87-bp fragments spanning the CDR3 region. Sequencing of the amplicons was done on the Illumina HiSeq platform. The authors processed their data as follows. Synthetic template baselines were used to correct PCR bias computationally, reads within Hamming distance 2 were collapsed, and singletons that could not be merged were discarded. Reads were aligned against IMGT so that V, D and J genes, CDR3 length and insertions or deletions at six rearrangement sites could be assigned. Within each subset, clonotype counts were normalized to the number of sorted cells before true diversity and Gini coefficients were calculated with the tcR R package. The overlap coefficient, calculated on TCRB nucleotide sequences, was used to quantify repertoire sharing. As stored in TCRdb, this immuneACCESS dataset retains in-frame rearrangements with V and J assigned. A fraction of the clones does not appear; measured against another copy, unresolved V genes explain less than half of the discrepancy, and the remainder lacks a known reason. V and J calls and clone size are as listed in that table; D and trimming were resolved from the DNA. The sample table holds roughly 140,000 clones, of which about 7.3% were seen once. 0.5% to 0.65% of the sample is taken by the ten largest.

From each donor, a single peripheral blood sample of approximately 110 mL on average was drawn into heparinised tubes. Naive, central memory, regulatory and stem cell-like memory CD4+ T cells were sorted on a BD FACSAria II using a panel including CD45RO, CCR7, CD25, CD127, CD95 and CD27. A purity above 95% was achieved for all sorted populations. PBMCs were isolated right away by Lymphoprep density gradient centrifugation and were stained directly, without culture. So that batch effects would be minimized, each experiment stained and sorted samples in pairs, pairing one healthy donor with one patient. Broad study findings and their caveats: The naive, central memory and regulatory TCRB repertoires appeared to resemble one another more closely among patients than among healthy donors. PCR may preferentially amplify shorter templates, but because patient and control samples were amplified and corrected together, any resulting skew would affect both groups equally. Type 1 diabetes patients showed a moderate but significant shortening of TCRB CDR3 length in all four CD4+ subsets. Patients with type 1 diabetes made fewer insertions and deleted more nucleotides at VDJ recombination sites, implying thymic rearrangement abnormalities. HLA sub-analyses involved small numbers of individuals, so any influence of HLA type on TCRB rearrangement remained unresolved. Because cDNA rather than genomic DNA was sequenced, highly expressing activated cells could have been over-represented, although no difference in activation and CD3 levels was found between groups.

Sequencing used central memory CD4+ T cells from blood. This TCR was recovered from a man aged 18 to 35 in good health. The sequence links TRBV4-2 to TRBJ2-3, with 9 central nucleotides matching TRBD1. The CDR3 amino acid sequence is: CASSLRTGADTQYF. The DNA reads as follows: TGTGCCAGCAGCCTACGGACAGGGGCAGATACGCAGTATTTT.